One and the same sample provided the 4 T cell receptor beta chains below, sequenced in a study of monozygotic twins with inflammatory bowel disease. TCRdb reprocessed the 5' RACE reads, with one entry per CDR3 protein and no DNA. The sample table sets out around 450,000 distinct CDR3 sequences. Sequencing used blood. The source is a human donor with ulcerative colitis or Crohn's disease, or a healthy co-twin of an affected twin (not recorded which).

CDR3 residues: CASSQAGLYEQYF. The chain is built from TRBV5-1 and TRBJ2-7; TCRdb calls TRBD1, which cannot be checked without DNA. The CDR3 has 13 residues. Looked up from germline, CDR1 is SGHRS and CDR2 is YFSETQ.

The chain joins TRBV10-3 to TRBJ2-2. The CDR3 has 12 residues. Germline V gives CDR1 ENHRY, CDR2 SYGVKD. CDR3 loop: CAISDATGELFF.

The chain combines TRBV20-1 with TRBJ2-2; TCRdb calls TRBD2, which cannot be checked without DNA. The CDR3 sequence is 14 residues long. Per germline, CDR1 DFQATT and CDR2 SNEGSKA (reference sequence). The CDR3 loop reads CSAYGGPNTGELFF.

This sequence joins TRBV20-1 and TRBJ2-1; TCRdb gives TRBD1 as the D gene, but with no DNA this cannot be confirmed. CDR1 is DFQATT, CDR2 SNEGSKA, per germline (reference sequence). There are 14 residues in the CDR3. CDR3: CSAGIPGQYNEQFF.